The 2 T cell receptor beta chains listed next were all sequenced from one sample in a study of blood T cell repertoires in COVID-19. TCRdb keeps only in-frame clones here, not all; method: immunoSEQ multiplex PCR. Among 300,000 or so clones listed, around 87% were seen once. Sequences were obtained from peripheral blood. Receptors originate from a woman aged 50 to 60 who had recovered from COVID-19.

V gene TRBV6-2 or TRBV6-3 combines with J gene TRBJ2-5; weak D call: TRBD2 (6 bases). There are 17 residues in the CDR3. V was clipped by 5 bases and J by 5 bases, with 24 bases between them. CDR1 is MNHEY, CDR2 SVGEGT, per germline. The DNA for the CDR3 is TGTGCCAGCAGTACCCGCTCCAACTGGAGGGTCCGGGAGACCCAGTACTTC. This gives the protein CASSTRSNWRVRETQYF.

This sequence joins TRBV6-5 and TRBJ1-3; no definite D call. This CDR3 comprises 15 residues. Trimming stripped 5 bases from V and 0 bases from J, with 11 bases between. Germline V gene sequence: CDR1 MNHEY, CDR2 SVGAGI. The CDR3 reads CASSQLVDSGNTIYF. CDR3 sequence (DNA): TGTGCCAGCAGTCAGTTGGTCGACTCTGGAAACACCATATATTTT.